This passage covers 3 T cell receptor beta chains from one sample sequenced in a study of cytomegalovirus exposure and HLA in healthy donors. A multiplex PCR was run with 60 Vbeta primers and 13 Jbeta primers. Only in-frame clones appear in the TCRdb table, and some are missing; sequencing was by immunoSEQ multiplex PCR. The sample shows about 200,000 clones, and almost 0.75% sits with its ten largest clones. The sample consisted of PBMCs. These receptors all come from a boy younger than 18 in good health and CMV-seronegative.

V gene TRBV4-2 combines with J gene TRBJ2-5; perhaps TRBD1 as D (6 bases). The ends were cut back, 3 bases at V and 0 bases at J, with 11 bases in the middle. CDR1 and CDR2 (germline): LGHNA, YNFKEQ. The CDR3 has 15 residues. CDR3 coding DNA: TGTGCCAGCAGCCAGGTATACAGGGACCAAGAGACCCAGTACTTC. Residues: CASSQVYRDQETQYF.

The rearrangement joins TRBV5-5 to TRBJ2-2; D is uncertain. This CDR3 spans 16 amino acids. Between the trimmed V and J ends, which lost 1 base and 2 bases, there was a span of 12 bases. Germline CDR1 reads SGHKS; CDR2 reads YYEKEE (reference sequence). In nucleotides, the CDR3 is TGTGCCAGCAGCTTGTTCCCAGAAATTAACACCGGGGAGCTGTTTTTT. As protein: CASSLFPEINTGELFF.

The rearrangement uses TRBV19 and TRBJ2-4; 7 nucleotides align to TRBD1. The CDR3 consists of 11 residues. CDR1 LNHDA and CDR2 SQIVND come from the germline V gene (reference sequence). Losses at the gene ends were 3 bases for V and 13 bases for J; bases not matched to a gene: 3. CDR3 DNA sequence: TGTGCCAGTAGTATTAGGGACAGCCAGTACTTC. Protein: CASSIRDSQYF.